These 20 T cell receptor beta chains came from one sample sequenced in a study of blood T cell repertoires in COVID-19. Repertoires were generated with immunoSEQ multiplex PCR, while TCRdb's copy carries only in-frame clones and drops some. This sample has fewer than 250,000 clones; just over 85% occur once, and the top ten carry about 4.5%. The sample taken for sequencing was peripheral blood. All receptors derive from a middle-aged man with acute or convalescent COVID-19.

In this sample, this clone turned up a few times. This chain joins TRBV18 and TRBJ2-2, with 7 bases matching TRBD1. After removal of 3 bases from V and 0 bases from J, the junction contained 4 bases not matched to a gene. The germline V gene has CDR1 KGHSH and CDR2 LQKENI. This CDR3 region has 16 residues. The CDR3 protein is CASSPNRGPNTGELFF. The DNA for the CDR3 is TGTGCCAGCTCACCGAACAGGGGACCGAACACCGGGGAGCTGTTTTTT.

This chain joins TRBV6-5 and TRBJ2-7; D is possibly TRBD1 (5 bases). The CDR3 has 13 amino acids. V was pared by 10 bases and J by 7 bases, with 20 bases between. Per the germline V gene, CDR1 is MNHEY and CDR2 is SVGAGI. The CDR3 DNA reads TGTGCCATCGAGCCCCGACAGTTCGAGGAGCAGTACTTC. Amino acids: CAIEPRQFEEQYF.

The chain has TRBV29-1 and TRBJ2-2; perhaps TRBD2 as D (6 bases). V was pared by 7 bases and J by 4 bases, with 13 bases between. The CDR3 sequence is 13 residues long. CDR1 and CDR2 (germline): SQVTM, ANQGSEA. CDR3 sequence reads: CSAHGGSTGELFF. The CDR3 DNA is TGCAGCGCCCACGGGGGAAGCACCGGGGAGCTGTTTTTT.

The chain couples TRBV7-8 to TRBJ1-2; D is undetermined. Per the germline V gene, CDR1 is SGHVS and CDR2 is FQNEAQ. The CDR3 runs to 14 residues. The ends were cut back, 4 bases at V and 8 bases at J, with 17 bases in the middle. The CDR3 nucleotides read TGTGCCAGCAGCTCCTACCTCGGTGCTAGCGGCTACACCTTC. Protein: CASSSYLGASGYTF.

This clone was recorded a few times. The chain joins TRBV9 to TRBJ2-2, with 8 bases matching TRBD2. The CDR3 consists of 16 residues. Trimming cost V 0 bases and J 5 bases; bases outside gene matches: 6. Germline CDR1 reads SGDLS; CDR2 reads YYNGEE. The CDR3 DNA reads TGTGCCAGCAGCGTAGTTGAGCGGGGGCCTACCGGGGAGCTGTTTTTT. As protein: CASSVVERGPTGELFF. The full variable domain, completed using reference TRBV9 and TRBJ2-2, is DSGVTQTPKHLITATGQRVTLRCSPRSGDLSVYWYQQSLDQGLQFLIQYYNGEERAKGNILERFSAQQFPDLHSELNLSSLELGDSALYFCASSVVERGPTGELFFGEGSRLTVL.

The rearrangement joins TRBV7-3 to TRBJ1-5, with D possibly being TRBD1 (5 bases). Trimming removed 3 bases from V and 2 bases from J, with 20 bases in between. The CDR3 sequence is 18 residues long. Germline-derived CDR1 and CDR2 are SGHTA and FQGTGA. CDR3 loop: CASSFGRGAELGNQPQHF. Written as DNA, the CDR3 is TGTGCCAGCAGCTTTGGGAGGGGCGCGGAGTTAGGCAATCAGCCCCAGCATTTT.

Notes on this clone: Other DNA sequences of this sample code for an identical CDR3. The chain uses TRBV5-1 and TRBJ1-5; D not resolved. Trimming shortened V by 0 bases and J by 2 bases, and 3 bases separated the two germline ends. Germline CDR1 is SGHRS and CDR2 is YFSETQ. The CDR3 loop spans 13 amino acids. CDR3 residues: CASSLAGNQPQHF. As DNA, the CDR3 is TGCGCCAGCAGCTTGGCTGGCAATCAGCCCCAGCATTTT.

This clone was found a few times. The J gene is TRBJ1-2, the V gene TRBV6-2 or TRBV6-3; D is ambiguous. V was clipped by 3 bases and J by 6 bases, with 11 bases between them. Germline V CDR1 and CDR2: MNHEY, SVGEGT. The CDR3 runs to 13 residues. The CDR3 DNA is TGTGCCAGCAGTTATTACAGATACAATGGCTACACCTTC. Residues: CASSYYRYNGYTF.

The rearrangement links TRBV2 to TRBJ1-2; D gene uncertain. Germline lookup yields CDR1 SNHLY and CDR2 FYNNEI. Trimming cost V 6 bases and J 2 bases, with 7 bases left between them. This CDR3 has 12 amino acids. The CDR3 here is CASRQTNYGYTF. The CDR3 DNA is TGTGCCAGCAGGCAGACAAACTATGGCTACACCTTC.

The chain is built from TRBV21-1 and TRBJ2-5; TRBD1, the D gene given by the table, was not confirmed from the DNA. TRBV21-1 is shown as a pseudogene. This CDR3 region has 19 residues. The CDR3 loop reads CASSKVFGRDRGSQETQYF. As DNA, the CDR3 is TGTGCCAGCAGCAAGGTATTCGGTAGGGACAGGGGGTCCCAAGAGACCCAGTACTTC.

V usage is TRBV5-6 and J usage is TRBJ2-1; TRBD2 agrees at 13 bases. The V gene's germline CDR1 is SGHDT and CDR2 YYEEEE. The V and J ends lost 3 bases and 7 bases, in that order; junction bases with no gene match: 7. The CDR3 runs to 16 residues. The CDR3 region is CASSSGLAGALNEQFF. The CDR3 nucleotides are TGTGCCAGCAGCTCAGGACTAGCGGGGGCCCTGAATGAGCAGTTCTTC.

In DNA, the CDR3 is TGTGCCAGCAGCTTAACTAGCGCAGATACGCAGTATTTT. Its translation: CASSLTSADTQYF. The rearrangement joins TRBV7-2 to TRBJ2-3, with 7 nucleotides matching TRBD2. This CDR3 has 13 amino acids. V shed 2 bases and J 4 bases; nucleotides not matched to a gene: 0. Germline CDR1 SGHTA, CDR2 FQGNSA. Full variable domain (missing parts from reference TRBV7-2 and TRBJ2-3): GAGVSQSPSNKVTEKGKDVELRCDPISGHTALYWYRQSLGQGLEFLIYFQGNSAPDKSGLPSDRFSAERTGGSVSTLTIQRTQQEDSAVYLCASSLTSADTQYFGPGTRLTVL.

CDR3 nucleotides: TGTGCCAGCAGCTCCTTGGGGCAGGTAGATCAGCCCCAGCATTTT. Protein sequence: CASSSLGQVDQPQHF. V and J are TRBV27 and TRBJ1-5; perhaps TRBD1 as D (5 bases). Germline V CDR1 and CDR2: MNHEY, SMNVEV (reference sequence). This CDR3 region has 15 residues. V shed 6 bases and J shed 5 bases, with 17 bases lying between them.

This rearrangement joins TRBV11-2 to TRBJ2-5; a weak D match, TRBD2 (5 bases). The CDR3 is 13 amino acids. Trimming cost V 3 bases and J 5 bases, with 10 bases left between them. In germline, CDR1 is SGHAT, CDR2 FQNNGV. CDR3 sequence: CASSFSGMETQYF. CDR3 coding DNA: TGTGCCAGCAGCTTCTCGGGGATGGAGACCCAGTACTTC.

The J gene is TRBJ2-2, the V gene TRBV27, with D perhaps TRBD1 (6 bases). V gave up 6 bases and J gave up 1 base, with 12 bases separating them. Germline CDR1 and CDR2: MNHEY and SMNVEV (reference sequence). The CDR3 has 15 amino acids. Written as DNA, the CDR3 is TGTGCCAGCAGGTTACAGGGTAGGAACACCGGGGAGCTGTTTTTT. This translates into CASRLQGRNTGELFF.

The genes are TRBV19 and TRBJ1-2; D is perhaps TRBD1 (6 bases). Germline V gene sequence: CDR1 LNHDA, CDR2 SQIVND (reference sequence). The CDR3 consists of 13 residues. Trimming shortened V by 5 bases and J by 5 bases, and 12 bases separated the two germline ends. The CDR3 region has the DNA TGTGCCAGTAGTCGGACAGCGCAGTATGGCTACACCTTC. Residues: CASSRTAQYGYTF.

V usage is TRBV6-5 and J usage is TRBJ1-3; D is uncertain. CDR3 size: 12 residues. Per the germline V gene, CDR1 is MNHEY and CDR2 is SVGAGI. V was clipped by 6 bases and J by 2 bases, with 5 bases between them. The CDR3 sequence: CASRGAGNTIYF. As DNA, the CDR3 is TGTGCCAGCAGGGGAGCTGGAAACACCATATATTTT.

The chain joins TRBV6-5 to TRBJ1-2; a possible D gene is TRBD1 (5 bases). V lost 0 bases and J 6 bases, leaving 14 bases between the germline ends. The CDR3 totals 15 residues. Germline-derived CDR1 and CDR2 are MNHEY and SVGAGI. CDR3 coding DNA: TGTGCCAGCAGTTACTCGCTATGGGGGGAAAATGGCTACACCTTC. Protein: CASSYSLWGENGYTF.

Comments on this clone: The junction does not match germline at one end; this may be a read error. The gene calls are TRBV2 and TRBJ1-2; possibly TRBD1 for D (5 bases). Germline V CDR1 and CDR2: SNHLY, FYNNEI. CDR3 length: 12 residues. The CDR3 nucleotides are TGTGCCAGCAGTGGGATAGGGCAGGGCCCACTCTTC. Amino acid sequence: CASSGIGQGPLF.

J is TRBJ2-1 and V is TRBV18, with 11 bases fitting TRBD1. Germline V gene sequence: CDR1 KGHSH, CDR2 LQKENI. With 0 bases clipped from V and 2 bases from J, the junction kept 3 bases outside the gene matches. CDR3 length: 17 amino acids. CDR3 DNA sequence: TGTGCCAGCTCACCACCGGGACAGGGGGTTCCCTACAATGAGCAGTTCTTC. Translation: CASSPPGQGVPYNEQFF.